Listed below are T cell receptor beta chains from one sample, sequenced in a study of OX40 agonist ivuxolimab in advanced cancers. Clones were sequenced by immunoSEQ multiplex PCR, and TCRdb holds only the in-frame ones, with some missing. Here the sample spans 60,000 to 95,000 clones, around 86% being singletons. The specimen was CD4+ or CD8+ T cells sorted from blood, collected in a trial of the OX40 agonist ivuxolimab. Source of these receptors: an adult with an advanced solid tumor such as melanoma, head and neck, liver or kidney cancer. Both conserved end residues are part of each CDR3. D genes are given only for firm matches. Size is omitted from some rows. Given values are once, few, many or a class for expanded clones.

v_gene,abundance,j_gene,d_gene,CDR3nt,CDR3aa
TRBV10-3,-,TRBJ2-7,-,TGTGCCATCAGGGACAGTACCTCCTACGAGCAGTACTTC,CAIRDSTSYEQYF
TRBV2,-,TRBJ2-2,-,TGTGCCAGCAGGGCCCAATTGACACGCACCGGGGAGCTGTTTTTT,CASRAQLTRTGELFF
TRBV7-8,-,TRBJ1-5,TRBD1,TGTGCCAGCAGCTTACAGACAGGGATAATTCAGCCCCAGCATTTT,CASSLQTGIIQPQHF
TRBV6-1,-,TRBJ1-2,-,TGTGCCAGCAGTCAAGCTCGGGCGTCGGACAACTATGGCTACACCTTC,CASSQARASDNYGYTF
TRBV7-9,-,TRBJ1-3,-,TGTGCCAGCAGCTTATACAGCGGGGGAAACACCATATATTTT,CASSLYSGGNTIYF
TRBV2,-,TRBJ2-7,-,TGTGCCAGCAGCATGACAGAGTCCTACGAGCAGTACTTC,CASSMTESYEQYF
TRBV7-2,-,TRBJ2-3,-,TGTGCCAGCAGCCAGGGGGGCAGAGCAGGTGCAGATACGCAGTATTTT,CASSQGGRAGADTQYF
TRBV6-1,once,TRBJ2-1,TRBD2,TGTGCCAGCAGTGAAGAGAGCGGGAGCTCCTACAATGAGCAGTTCTTC,CASSEESGSSYNEQFF
TRBV5-4,-,TRBJ1-2,-,TGTGCCAGCAGCCGAGAGGGCTATGGCTACACCTTC,CASSREGYGYTF
TRBV6-5,-,TRBJ1-2,-,TGTGCCAGCAGTTACCCAGGGACATACGGCTACACCTTC,CASSYPGTYGYTF
TRBV7-2,-,TRBJ1-4,-,TGTGCCAGCAGCTTAGGTCCGGGTTCTAATGAAAAACTGTTTTTT,CASSLGPGSNEKLFF
TRBV9,few,TRBJ1-2,-,TGTGCCAGCAGCCATCAGTCATATGGCTACACCTTC,CASSHQSYGYTF
TRBV6-5,-,TRBJ2-5,TRBD1,TGTGCCAGCAGCCGACAGGGCTTACAAGAGACCCAGTACTTC,CASSRQGLQETQYF
TRBV19,once,TRBJ2-1,-,TGTGCGGTCGAGGGGTGGCAGGACAATGAGCAGTTCTTC,CAVEGWQDNEQFF
TRBV2,-,TRBJ1-2,TRBD1,TGTGCCAGCAGTCTTACAACCGGGACAGGGTTTGGCTACACCTTC,CASSLTTGTGFGYTF
TRBV30,-,TRBJ2-2,TRBD1,TGTGCCTGGAGGGACAGGGGATTCACCGGGGAGCTGTTTTTT,CAWRDRGFTGELFF
TRBV5-6,-,TRBJ2-5,-,TGTGCCAGCAGCTTAGGGACACCTCAAGAGACCCAGTACTTC,CASSLGTPQETQYF
TRBV5-1,-,TRBJ2-7,-,TGCGCCAGCAGTGTGACAGCCGATTACGAGCAGTACTTC,CASSVTADYEQYF
TRBV5-8,few,TRBJ1-2,-,TGTGCCAGCAGCTTTGGGGGGTCAGTCTATGGCTACACCTTC,CASSFGGSVYGYTF
TRBV7-8,-,TRBJ2-2,-,TGTGCCAGCAGCTTAGCCTTACCCCGGTTGAGCACCGGGGAGCTGTTTTTT,CASSLALPRLSTGELFF
TRBV9,-,TRBJ1-1,-,TGTGCCAGCAGCGTAGAGCAGAACACTGAAGCTTTCTTT,CASSVEQNTEAFF
TRBV30,-,TRBJ2-2,TRBD2,TGTGCCATCAGCGGGGGGTTGCTGGCCGGGGAGCTGTTTTTT,CAISGGLLAGELFF
TRBV7-2,-,TRBJ2-4,-,TGTGCCAGCAGCTTAGGCTGGGACCCTACGAACATTCAGTACTTC,CASSLGWDPTNIQYF
TRBV6-5,few,TRBJ1-6,-,TGTGCCAGCAGTAATCCCAGGGATTCACCCCTCCACTTT,CASSNPRDSPLHF
TRBV7-3,-,TRBJ1-6,-,TGTGCCAGCAGCTCATCACCTCCGGGGATCTCACCCCTCCACTTT,CASSSSPPGISPLHF
TRBV4-1,once,TRBJ2-7,-,TGCGCCAGCAGCCGCGGACAGGGAGGGGCCTACGAGCAGTACTTC,CASSRGQGGAYEQYF
TRBV7-2,-,TRBJ2-7,TRBD1,TGTGCCAGCAGTTCTGGGACAGGTGGCTACGAGCAGTACTTC,CASSSGTGGYEQYF
TRBV7-6,-,TRBJ2-1,TRBD2,TGTGCCAGCAGCCCCGGGACTAGCGGGGGGGATTCCTACAATGAGCAGTTCTTC,CASSPGTSGGDSYNEQFF
TRBV21-1,-,TRBJ1-2,-,TGTGCCAGCACTGGCTACACCTTC,CASTGYTF
TRBV6-5,-,TRBJ1-5,-,TGTGCCAGCAGTCCATTTAGCAATCAGCCCCAGCATTTT,CASSPFSNQPQHF
TRBV19,-,TRBJ2-2,TRBD2,TGTGCCAGTAGTCCCCTGGGACTAGCGGGGGGCGGGGAGCTGTTTTTT,CASSPLGLAGGGELFF
TRBV25-1,-,TRBJ2-1,TRBD1,TGTGCCAGCAGTGATACGGGACAGACCTACAATGAGCAGTTCTTC,CASSDTGQTYNEQFF
TRBV6-5,-,TRBJ1-2,-,TGTGCCAGCAGTTACTCGGGGGACATTAACTATGGCTACACCTTC,CASSYSGDINYGYTF